These 26 T cell receptor beta chains were sequenced from one sample in a study of cytomegalovirus exposure and HLA in healthy donors listed by TCRdb under 2017. Libraries came from the immunoSEQ multiplex PCR assay. The multiplex PCR relied on a mix of 60 forward primers for TCR Vbeta segments and 13 reverse primers for TCR Jbeta segments. Held by TCRdb, this immuneACCESS table contains in-frame sequences only and omits some clones. Under half of the omission traces to an unresolved V gene where checked; the cause of the rest is unknown. In this sample the table shows 150,000 to 200,000 clones, approximately 85% of which occur a single time. The ten largest clonotypes hold under 3% of the sample. Sequences were obtained from PBMCs. The source of these receptors is a woman aged 45 to 65 in good health and CMV-seronegative.

This chain connects TRBV19 to TRBJ2-1; TRBD2 aligns across 7 bases. The CDR3 has 15 residues. Per germline, CDR1 LNHDA and CDR2 SQIVND (reference sequence). Losses at the gene ends were 3 bases for V and 8 bases for J; bases not matched to a gene: 10. The CDR3 DNA follows: TGTGCCAGTAGTATCGTGGGAGGGCCCTTAGATGAGCAGTTCTTC. Translating it yields CASSIVGGPLDEQFF.

The genes are TRBV4-3 and TRBJ1-1; 9 bases match TRBD1. Trimming took 0 bases from V and 5 from J; bases not matched to a gene: 4. The germline gives CDR1 LGHNA, CDR2 YSLEER. CDR3 size: 15 residues. The DNA of the CDR3 is TGCGCCAGCAGCCAAGATGGGACAGGGACGACTGAAGCTTTCTTT. Protein: CASSQDGTGTTEAFF.

The V call is TRBV5-4, the J call TRBJ2-2; TRBD1 matches at 8 bases. With 4 bases clipped from V and 3 bases from J, the junction kept 11 bases outside the gene matches. This CDR3 region has 17 residues. The germline V gene encodes CDR1 SGHNT and CDR2 YYREEE (reference sequence). This CDR3 is CASSPKTGGIDTGELFF. As DNA, the CDR3 is TGTGCCAGCAGCCCTAAAACAGGGGGGATCGACACCGGGGAGCTGTTTTTT.

This chain joins TRBV29-1 and TRBJ1-2, with TRBD1 matching over 8 bases. The CDR3 consists of 16 residues. V shed 3 bases and J 0 bases; nucleotides not matched to a gene: 9. Germline lookup yields CDR1 SQVTM and CDR2 ANQGSEA. CDR3 in DNA: TGCAGCGTTGAGGGAGGACAGGGAGCTTCTAACTATGGCTACACCTTC. It specifies CSVEGGQGASNYGYTF.

The V gene is TRBV18, the J gene TRBJ2-1, with D tentatively TRBD2 (5 bases). This CDR3 is 14 amino acids long. The V gene's germline CDR1 is KGHSH and CDR2 LQKENI. Trimming removed 8 bases from V and 6 bases from J, with 17 bases in between. Written as DNA, the CDR3 is TGTGCCAGCGCATTCAGCGGCAGTATCAATGAGCAGTTCTTC. It yields the protein CASAFSGSINEQFF.

V and J are TRBV5-1 and TRBJ2-7; 7 bases agree with TRBD2. CDR3 length: 14 residues. The germline gives CDR1 SGHRS, CDR2 YFSETQ. V lost 4 bases and J lost 6; bases outside the gene matches: 10. CDR3 sequence (DNA): TGCGCCAGCAGCCGGGGGGAGGGGTTCGGCGAGCAGTACTTC. Residues: CASSRGEGFGEQYF. Filled out from reference TRBV5-1 and TRBJ2-7, the complete variable domain reads KAGVTQTPRYLIKTRGQQVTLSCSPISGHRSVSWYQQTPGQGLQFLFEYFSETQRNKGNFPGRFSGRQFSNSRSEMNVSTLELGDSALYLCASSRGEGFGEQYFGPGTRLTVT.

The V call is TRBV30, the J call TRBJ2-7, with 11 bases that match TRBD1. Germline V lookup: CDR1 GTSNPN, CDR2 SVGIG (reference sequence). The V and J ends lost 3 bases and 5 bases, in that order; junction bases with no gene match: 9. This CDR3 region has 15 residues. The CDR3 DNA reads TGTGCCTGGAGCCCCCTTGGACAGGGGGCCAACGAGCAGTACTTC. As protein: CAWSPLGQGANEQYF.

The rearrangement links TRBV19 to TRBJ1-4; no definite D call. This CDR3 has 17 residues. V gave up 7 bases and J gave up 2 bases, with 20 bases separating them. The germline V gene encodes CDR1 LNHDA and CDR2 SQIVND (reference sequence). The CDR3, as DNA: TGTGCCAGTAATCGGGAGTCGGGGTTGTACACTAATGAAAAACTGTTTTTT. Protein: CASNRESGLYTNEKLFF.

The gene calls are TRBV28 and TRBJ2-1, with a possible D match to TRBD2 (7 bases). V was cut by 7 bases and J by 6 bases, with 16 bases left in between. This CDR3 comprises 14 residues. Germline assignment: CDR1 MDHEN and CDR2 SYDVKM. In DNA form, the CDR3 reads TGTGCCAGCACCTGGGGGGGGCGTAGCAATGAGCAGTTCTTC. Protein: CASTWGGRSNEQFF.

Regarding this clone: Other DNA sequences in this specimen translate into the identical CDR3. V gene TRBV6-1 combines with J gene TRBJ2-7, with D tentatively TRBD1 (5 bases). The germline gives CDR1 MNHNS, CDR2 SASEGT. The CDR3 runs to 15 residues. V was pared by 0 bases and J by 0 bases, with 9 bases between. CDR3 nucleotides: TGTGCCAGCAGTGAAGCGCCAGGGATCTCCTACGAGCAGTACTTC. Protein product: CASSEAPGISYEQYF.

The chain uses TRBV27 and TRBJ1-2, with a possible D match to TRBD1 (5 bases). The germline V gene encodes CDR1 MNHEY and CDR2 SMNVEV (reference sequence). The CDR3 has 14 amino acids. V was trimmed by 6 bases and J by 3 bases, leaving 14 bases between them. The CDR3 DNA reads as TGTGCCAGCAGCCCCCCGGCAGGGTACTATGGCTACACCTTC. This gives the protein CASSPPAGYYGYTF.

V is TRBV28 and J is TRBJ1-2; TRBD1 agrees at 10 bases. V trimming: 5 bases; J trimming: 6 bases; junction bases outside the gene matches: 6. In germline, CDR1 is MDHEN, CDR2 SYDVKM. This CDR3 contains 14 residues. CDR3 coding DNA: TGTGCCAGCAGTCCCGCCGGGACAGGGGATGGCTACACCTTC. Translation: CASSPAGTGDGYTF.

This chain uses TRBV28 with TRBJ2-7; D perhaps matches TRBD1 (5 bases). CDR1 and CDR2 from the germline V gene are MDHEN and SYDVKM. This CDR3 comprises 15 residues. With 5 bases removed from V and 3 bases from J, the gap between germline ends came to 17 bases. The CDR3 region has the DNA TGTGCCAGCAGTAAGGGGCCCCTGGGTGACTACGAGCAGTACTTC. Protein product: CASSKGPLGDYEQYF.

This clone was seen only once. The chain employs TRBV30 and TRBJ2-1; D call uncertain. The CDR3 spans 12 residues. In germline, CDR1 is GTSNPN, CDR2 SVGIG (reference sequence). V lost 2 bases and J 1 base, leaving 3 bases between the germline ends. The CDR3 DNA follows: TGTGCCTGGAGTCCGTCCTACAATGAGCAGTTCTTC. Amino acid sequence: CAWSPSYNEQFF.

The J gene is TRBJ2-7, the V gene TRBV28; a possible D gene is TRBD2 (5 bases). Per the germline V gene, CDR1 is MDHEN and CDR2 is SYDVKM. The CDR3 runs 14 residues. Trimming shortened V by 5 bases and J by 3 bases, and 14 bases separated the two germline ends. In DNA form, the CDR3 reads TGTGCCAGCAGTGTTGTGGGAGAGGGCTACGAGCAGTACTTC. Its protein product is CASSVVGEGYEQYF.

The gene calls are TRBV2 and TRBJ1-3, with a possible D match to TRBD1 (6 bases). Germline lookup yields CDR1 SNHLY and CDR2 FYNNEI. V was cut by 10 bases and J by 0 bases, with 16 bases left in between. CDR3 size: 15 residues. Here the CDR3 reads CATSTQGASGNTIYF. The CDR3 nucleotides read TGTGCCACCAGCACACAGGGAGCCTCTGGAAACACCATATATTTT.

This CDR3 is CASSLSARTSGRASEQYF. The DNA of the CDR3 is TGTGCCAGTAGTCTGTCCGCGAGGACTAGCGGGAGGGCCAGCGAGCAGTACTTC. The rearrangement uses TRBV19 and TRBJ2-7, with 15 nucleotides matching TRBD2. Per the germline V gene, CDR1 is LNHDA and CDR2 is SQIVND (reference sequence). The CDR3 spans 18 residues. Germline trimming cut 5 bases from V and 6 bases from J; bases unmatched to any gene: 14.

The gene calls are TRBV18 and TRBJ2-1; TRBD2 matches at 9 bases. After removal of 2 bases from V and 6 bases from J, the junction contained 5 bases not matched to a gene. CDR3 size: 15 residues. The germline V gene has CDR1 KGHSH and CDR2 LQKENI. The CDR3 nucleotides read TGTGCCAGCTCACCAGCGGGAGGGTTACCCAATGAGCAGTTCTTC. This codes for CASSPAGGLPNEQFF.

V is TRBV19 and J is TRBJ1-5, with D perhaps matching TRBD1 (6 bases). Deletions cut 7 bases from V and 7 bases from J, with 20 bases between. CDR1 is LNHDA and CDR2 is SQIVND in the germline V gene (reference sequence). The CDR3 has 15 residues. The CDR3: CASTPGDNWWQPQHF. In DNA form, the CDR3 reads TGTGCCAGTACCCCTGGGGACAATTGGTGGCAGCCCCAGCATTTT.

The genes are TRBV6-5 and TRBJ2-2, with 10 bases fitting TRBD1. This CDR3 region has 16 residues. The J segment lost 7 bases and the V segment lost 2 bases, leaving 7 bases of the junction unmatched. Germline-derived CDR1 and CDR2 are MNHEY and SVGAGI. CDR3 nucleotides: TGTGCCAGCAGTTACCGGGGGACAGGGGAGATCGGGGAGCTGTTTTTT. As protein: CASSYRGTGEIGELFF.

This clone occurred once. The chain links TRBV4-2 to TRBJ2-2; TRBD2 agrees at 14 bases. Germline V lookup: CDR1 LGHNA, CDR2 YNFKEQ. The CDR3 is 17 amino acids. The trim removed 5 bases at V and 8 bases at J, leaving 10 bases unmatched. The CDR3 protein is CASSDPGLAGETGELFF. The CDR3 DNA reads TGTGCCAGCAGCGATCCGGGACTAGCGGGAGAAACGGGGGAGCTGTTTTTT.

The gene calls are TRBV21-1 and TRBJ2-3; TRBD1 is the table's D call, not checked against the DNA. TRBV21-1 is noted as a pseudogene. The length of the CDR3 is 19 residues. DNA of the CDR3: TGTGCCAGCAGAGTTTGGGACAGGGAAACTAGAAACAAGGCAGATACGCAGTATTTT. Its protein is CASRVWDRETRNKADTQYF.

The CDR3 protein is CASSTTSGSSYNEQFF. CDR3 nucleotide sequence: TGTGCCAGCAGCACCACTAGCGGGAGCTCCTACAATGAGCAGTTCTTC. The chain couples TRBV2 to TRBJ2-1, with 11 positions matching TRBD2. Trimming removed 6 bases from V and 0 bases from J; junction bases left unmatched: 4. Germline CDR1 is SNHLY and CDR2 is FYNNEI. The CDR3 extends over 16 amino acids.

The chain recombines TRBV7-3 with TRBJ2-1; TRBD2 agrees at 8 bases. The CDR3 runs 14 residues. J gave up 0 bases and V 8 bases, and 3 bases lay outside the gene matches. From germline, CDR1 is SGHTA and CDR2 FQGTGA. For the CDR3, the DNA is TGTGCCAGCTCAAGCGGGAGCTCCTACAATGAGCAGTTCTTC. Translating gives CASSSGSSYNEQFF. Full variable domain (rest looked up from reference TRBV7-3 and TRBJ2-1): GAGVSQTPSNKVTEKGKYVELRCDPISGHTALYWYRQSLGQGPEFLIYFQGTGAADDSGLPNDRFFAVRPEGSVSTLKIQRTERGDSAVYLCASSSGSSYNEQFFGPGTRLTVL.

This sequence joins TRBV7-2 and TRBJ1-1, with a weak D call TRBD1 (5 bases). The germline V gene encodes CDR1 SGHTA and CDR2 FQGNSA. The CDR3 loop spans 15 amino acids. V lost 0 bases to trimming and J lost 6 bases, with 14 bases between them. CDR3 nucleotides: TGTGCCAGCAGCTTAGCAAGGGGCCTAGGAGCTGAAGCTTTCTTT. Residues: CASSLARGLGAEAFF.

The chain joins TRBV12-2 to TRBJ1-3. TRBV12-2 is listed as a pseudogene. The length of the CDR3 is 16 residues. The DNA of the CDR3 is TGTGCAAGTCGCCCCCGAGTTTCTACCTCTGGAAACACCATATATTTT. As protein: CASRPRVSTSGNTIYF.